Below are 3 T cell receptor beta chains sequenced from a single sample in a study of CD8+CD57+ T cells in acquired aplastic anemia. Sequencing involved patients with CD8+CD57+ cell expansion previously shown by flow cytometry. Researchers used genomic DNA as the template to profile TCR beta VDJ and CDR3. TCRdb independently ran MiXCR on the reads; one entry per CDR3 protein. The data show around 220,000 distinct CDR3 sequences, with less than 60% seen just once and less than 20% held by the top ten. Source material: sorted CD4+, CD8+, or CD8+CD57+ T cells (not recorded which) from PBMCs. These receptors all stem from a human donor with aplastic anemia.

The table lists this clonotype with a few counts. A clone one base away is much larger, so this may be a read error. The rearrangement uses TRBV7-9 and TRBJ2-1, with TRBD2 matching over 10 bases. Trimming took 5 bases from V and 5 from J; bases not matched to a gene: 3. The CDR3 is 14 residues long. Germline V gene sequence: CDR1 SEHNR, CDR2 FQNEAQ (reference sequence). The CDR3 sequence is CASSAGLADNEQFF. The CDR3 nucleotides read TGTGCCAGCAGCGCCGGACTAGCGGACAATGAGCAGTTCTTC.

The gene calls are TRBV7-3 and TRBJ1-4; no clear D. This CDR3 comprises 14 residues. The V gene lost 2 bases and the J gene lost 7 bases, with 11 bases spanning the gap. From germline, CDR1 is SGHTA and CDR2 FQGTGA. DNA for the CDR3: TGTGCCAGCAGCTTATATGGGGAGAGTGAAAAACTGTTTTTT. It specifies CASSLYGESEKLFF.

The J gene is TRBJ1-1, the V gene TRBV29-1; TRBD1 matches at 7 bases. The V gene's germline CDR1 is SQVTM and CDR2 ANQGSEA. CDR3 length: 11 residues. Losses at the gene ends were 6 bases for V and 8 bases for J; bases not matched to a gene: 6. The CDR3 DNA reads TGCAGCGTCCTGGGACAGTCCGAAGCTTTCTTT. It is translated as CSVLGQSEAFF.